Detailed here is one T cell receptor beta chain. The sample originates from a study of CD4 and CD8 cells across lung adenocarcinoma regions. Each CDR3 protein is one row after TCRdb ran MiXCR on the PCR reads. Of about 6,400 distinct CDR3 sequences listed, approximately 50% are singletons. Germline V lookup: CDR1 MNHEY, CDR2 SMNVEV (reference sequence). The CDR3 is 15 amino acids. The patients had localized lung adenocarcinoma, a non-small cell subtype. This receptor was identified in a female donor with lung adenocarcinoma. The CD4 and CD8 labels of this study may be unreliable. The sequencing input was CD4+ T cells from the center of a lung tumor. The V gene is TRBV27, the J gene TRBJ2-1, with D uncertain. The DNA end is a closer match to TRBJ2-7, so the J assignment may be wrong. DNA of the CDR3: TGTGCCAGCAGTTTATTTGGGGAAAGAATACGCGAGCAGTACTTC. Residues: CASSLFGERIREQYF.